One T cell receptor beta chain is described in this entry. This record comes from a study of blood T cell repertoires in COVID-19. Original methodology: Cell counts per sample came from amplifying reference gene primers. Sequenced by immunoSEQ multiplex PCR; TCRdb stores in-frame clones only, minus some. For V, J and clone size, that table is used; D and trimming come from the DNA. Here the sample spans more than 200,000 clones, over 80% being singletons. This CDR3 region has 16 residues. Trimming removed 0 bases at V and 4 bases at J, with 13 bases between. Germline CDR1 reads MNHEY; CDR2 reads SMNVEV (reference sequence).

The sequenced material came from peripheral blood. This clonotype was sampled from a man aged 25 to 40 with COVID-19, enrolled during active disease. V gene TRBV27 combines with J gene TRBJ1-3, with a possible D match to TRBD1 (6 bases). The CDR3 nucleotides are TGTGCCAGCAGTTTATCGTGGGACATAACCGGAAACACCATATATTTT. This encodes CASSLSWDITGNTIYF.